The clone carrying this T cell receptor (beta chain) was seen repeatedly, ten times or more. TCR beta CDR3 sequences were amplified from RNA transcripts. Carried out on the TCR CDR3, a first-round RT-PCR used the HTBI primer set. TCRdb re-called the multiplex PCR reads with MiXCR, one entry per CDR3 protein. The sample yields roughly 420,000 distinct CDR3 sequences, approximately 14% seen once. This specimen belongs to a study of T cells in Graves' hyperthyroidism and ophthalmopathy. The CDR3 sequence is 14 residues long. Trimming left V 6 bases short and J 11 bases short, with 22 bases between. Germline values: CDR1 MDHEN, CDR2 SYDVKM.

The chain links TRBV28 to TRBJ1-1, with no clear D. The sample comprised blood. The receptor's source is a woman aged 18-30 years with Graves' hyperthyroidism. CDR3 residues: CASSTGGWNPWAFF. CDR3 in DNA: TGTGCCAGCAGCACCGGAGGGTGGAATCCCTGGGCTTTCTTT.